This TCR beta chain was sequenced during a study of T cells in Graves' hyperthyroidism and ophthalmopathy. Amplification of TCR beta CDR3 regions was performed using RNA transcripts as template. Initially, a first-round RT-PCR of the TCR CDR3 employed the HTBI primer set. TCRdb itself ran the multiplex PCR reads through MiXCR, one entry per CDR3 protein. The table includes roughly 500,000 distinct CDR3 sequences, about 45% detected once. The source of this sequence is an adult woman with Graves' disease, either hyperthyroidism or ophthalmopathy (not recorded which). What was sequenced was peripheral blood or thyroid tissue (not recorded which).

The CDR3 is CAISEGEAETQYF. The CDR3 coding sequence is TGTGCCATCAGTGAGGGGGAGGCGGAGACCCAGTACTTC. The rearrangement links TRBV10-3 to TRBJ2-5; the D gene is possibly TRBD2 (6 bases). V was shortened by 2 bases and J by 5 bases, with 9 bases between the two germline ends. Germline CDR1 is ENHRY and CDR2 is SYGVKD. The length of the CDR3 is 13 residues.